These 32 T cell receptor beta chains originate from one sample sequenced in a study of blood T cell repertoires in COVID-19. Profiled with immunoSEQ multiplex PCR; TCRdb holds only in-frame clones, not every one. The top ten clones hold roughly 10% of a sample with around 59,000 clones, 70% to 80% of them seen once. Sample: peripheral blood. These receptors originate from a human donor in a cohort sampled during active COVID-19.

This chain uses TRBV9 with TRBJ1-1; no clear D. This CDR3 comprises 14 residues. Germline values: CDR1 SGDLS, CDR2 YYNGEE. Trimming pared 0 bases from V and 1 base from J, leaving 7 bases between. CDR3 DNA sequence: TGTGCCAGCAGCGTAGAAGGAGAGAACACTGAAGCTTTCTTT. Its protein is CASSVEGENTEAFF.

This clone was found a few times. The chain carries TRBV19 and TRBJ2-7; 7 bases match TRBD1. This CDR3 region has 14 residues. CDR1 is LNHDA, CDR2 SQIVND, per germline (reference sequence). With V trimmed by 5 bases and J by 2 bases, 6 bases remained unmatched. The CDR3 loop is CASSLGQSTYEQYF. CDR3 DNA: TGTGCCAGTAGTTTGGGACAGAGCACCTACGAGCAGTACTTC.

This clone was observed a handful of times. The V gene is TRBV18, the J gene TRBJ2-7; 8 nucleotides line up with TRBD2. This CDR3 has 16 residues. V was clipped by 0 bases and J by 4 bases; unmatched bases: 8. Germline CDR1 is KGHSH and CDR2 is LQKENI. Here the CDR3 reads CASSPPGGGRSYEQYF. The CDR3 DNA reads TGTGCCAGCTCACCACCCGGTGGCGGGAGGAGTTACGAGCAGTACTTC. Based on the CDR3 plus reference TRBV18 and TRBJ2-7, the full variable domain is NAGVMQNPRHLVRRRGQEARLRCSPMKGHSHVYWYRQLPEEGLKFMVYLQKENIIDESGMPKERFSAEFPKEGPSILRIQQVVRGDSAAYFCASSPPGGGRSYEQYFGPGTRLTVT.

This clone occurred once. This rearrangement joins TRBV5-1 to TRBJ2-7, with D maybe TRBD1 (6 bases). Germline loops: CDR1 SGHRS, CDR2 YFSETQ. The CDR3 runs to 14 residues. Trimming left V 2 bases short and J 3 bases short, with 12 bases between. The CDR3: CASSFRGNYYEQYF. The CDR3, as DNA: TGCGCCAGCAGCTTTAGGGGGAACTACTACGAGCAGTACTTC.

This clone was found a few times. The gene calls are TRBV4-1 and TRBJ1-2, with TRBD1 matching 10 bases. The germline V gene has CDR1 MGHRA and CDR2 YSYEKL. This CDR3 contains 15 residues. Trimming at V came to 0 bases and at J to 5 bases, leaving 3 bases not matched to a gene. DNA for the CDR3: TGCGCCAGCAGCCAAGATGACAGGGGGCATTATGGCTACACCTTC. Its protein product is CASSQDDRGHYGYTF.

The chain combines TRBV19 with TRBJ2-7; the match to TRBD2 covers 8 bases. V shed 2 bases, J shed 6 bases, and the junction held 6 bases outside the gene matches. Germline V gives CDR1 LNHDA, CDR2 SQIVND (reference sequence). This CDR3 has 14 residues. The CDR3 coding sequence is TGTGCCAGTAGTATACGAGCGGGAGTGGGCGAGCAGTACTTC. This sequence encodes CASSIRAGVGEQYF.

The CDR3 nucleotides read TGTGCCAGCAGCGGGAACAGGGGAACAGAGACCCAGTACTTC. Amino acids: CASSGNRGTETQYF. This chain joins TRBV7-2 and TRBJ2-5, with 7 bases lining up with TRBD1. After removal of 5 bases from V and 4 bases from J, the junction contained 7 bases not matched to a gene. The CDR3 runs 14 residues. Per the germline V gene, CDR1 is SGHTA and CDR2 is FQGNSA.

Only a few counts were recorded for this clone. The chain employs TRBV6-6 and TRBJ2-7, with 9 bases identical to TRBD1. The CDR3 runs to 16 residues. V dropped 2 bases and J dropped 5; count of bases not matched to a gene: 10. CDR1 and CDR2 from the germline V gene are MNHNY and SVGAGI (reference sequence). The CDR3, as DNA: TGTGCCAGCAGTTACCCGGCCGGGACAGGGAAAGACGAGCAGTACTTC. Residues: CASSYPAGTGKDEQYF.

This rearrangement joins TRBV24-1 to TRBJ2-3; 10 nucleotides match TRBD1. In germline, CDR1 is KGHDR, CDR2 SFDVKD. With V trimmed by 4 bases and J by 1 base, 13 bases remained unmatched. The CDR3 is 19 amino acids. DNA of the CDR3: TGTGCCACCAGTGACCTCGGGGGTCGGGACAGGGGACGCACAGATACGCAGTATTTT. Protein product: CATSDLGGRDRGRTDTQYF.

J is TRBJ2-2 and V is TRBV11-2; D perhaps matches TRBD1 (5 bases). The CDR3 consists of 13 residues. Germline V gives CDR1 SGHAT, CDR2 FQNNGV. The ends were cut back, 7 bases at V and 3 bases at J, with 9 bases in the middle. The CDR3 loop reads CASNLGDTGELFF. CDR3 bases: TGTGCCAGCAACCTAGGGGACACCGGGGAGCTGTTTTTT.

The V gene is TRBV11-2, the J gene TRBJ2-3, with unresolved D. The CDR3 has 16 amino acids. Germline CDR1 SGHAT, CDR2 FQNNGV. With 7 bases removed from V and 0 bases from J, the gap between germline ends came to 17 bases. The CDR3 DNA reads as TGTGCCAGCACTATTTGGGCCGCCAAGAGCACAGATACGCAGTATTTT. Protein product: CASTIWAAKSTDTQYF.

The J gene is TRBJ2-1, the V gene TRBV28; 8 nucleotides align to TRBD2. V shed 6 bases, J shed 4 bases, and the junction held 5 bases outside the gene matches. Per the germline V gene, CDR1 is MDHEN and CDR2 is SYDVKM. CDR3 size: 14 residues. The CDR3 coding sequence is TGTGCCAGCAGCGATATAGCGGGGTACAATGAGCAGTTCTTC. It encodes CASSDIAGYNEQFF.

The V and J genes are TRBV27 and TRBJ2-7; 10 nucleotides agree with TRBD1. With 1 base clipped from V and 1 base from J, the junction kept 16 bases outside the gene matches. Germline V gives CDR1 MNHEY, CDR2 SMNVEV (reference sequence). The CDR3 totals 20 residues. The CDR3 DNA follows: TGTGCCAGCAGTTTATTCTCCATAGGGGGACGGACAGGGGGTTCCTACGAGCAGTACTTC. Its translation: CASSLFSIGGRTGGSYEQYF.

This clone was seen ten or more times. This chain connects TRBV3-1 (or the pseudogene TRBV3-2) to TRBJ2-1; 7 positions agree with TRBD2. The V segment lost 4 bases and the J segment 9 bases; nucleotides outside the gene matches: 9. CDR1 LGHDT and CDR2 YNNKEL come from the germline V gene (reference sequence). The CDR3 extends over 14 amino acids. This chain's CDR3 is CASSPGLVTLEQFF. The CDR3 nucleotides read TGTGCCAGCAGCCCCGGACTAGTGACGCTTGAGCAGTTCTTC.

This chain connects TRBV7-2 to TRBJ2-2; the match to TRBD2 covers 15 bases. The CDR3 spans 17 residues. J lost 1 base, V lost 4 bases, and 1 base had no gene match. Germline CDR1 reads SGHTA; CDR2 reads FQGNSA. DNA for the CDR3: TGTGCCAGCAGCTGGACTAGCGGGAGGGGGAACACCGGGGAGCTGTTTTTT. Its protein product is CASSWTSGRGNTGELFF.

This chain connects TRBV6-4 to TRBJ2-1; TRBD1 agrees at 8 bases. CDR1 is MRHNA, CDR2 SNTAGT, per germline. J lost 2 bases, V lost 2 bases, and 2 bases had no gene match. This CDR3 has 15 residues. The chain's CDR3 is CASSDGRGPYNEQFF. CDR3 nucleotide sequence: TGTGCCAGCAGTGACGGCAGGGGGCCCTACAATGAGCAGTTCTTC.

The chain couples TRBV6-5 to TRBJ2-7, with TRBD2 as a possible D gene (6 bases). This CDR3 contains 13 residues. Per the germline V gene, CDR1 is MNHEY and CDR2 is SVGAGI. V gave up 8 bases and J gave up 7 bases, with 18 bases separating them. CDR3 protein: CASSSGGGWEQYF. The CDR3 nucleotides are TGTGCCAGCTCTTCCGGGGGTGGATGGGAGCAGTACTTC.

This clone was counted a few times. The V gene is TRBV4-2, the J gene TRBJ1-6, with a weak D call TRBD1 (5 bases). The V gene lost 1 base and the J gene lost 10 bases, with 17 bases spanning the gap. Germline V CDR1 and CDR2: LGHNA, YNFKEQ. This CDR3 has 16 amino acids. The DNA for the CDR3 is TGTGCCAGCAGCCAAGGCCTAGGGCAGGGTGGCTCACCCCTCCACTTT. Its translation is CASSQGLGQGGSPLHF.

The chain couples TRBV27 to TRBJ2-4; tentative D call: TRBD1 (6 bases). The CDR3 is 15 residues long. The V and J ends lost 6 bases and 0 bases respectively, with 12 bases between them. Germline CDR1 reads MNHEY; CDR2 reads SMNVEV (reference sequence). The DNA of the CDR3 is TGTGCCAGCAGCTTCGGACAGATAGCCAAAAACATTCAGTACTTC. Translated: CASSFGQIAKNIQYF.

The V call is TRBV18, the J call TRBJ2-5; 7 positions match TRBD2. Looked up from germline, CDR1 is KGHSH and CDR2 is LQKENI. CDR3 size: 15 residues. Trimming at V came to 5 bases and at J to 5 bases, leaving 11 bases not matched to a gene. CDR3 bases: TGTGCCAGCTCATCAGAGGGACTAAACGCGGAGACCCAGTACTTC. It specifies CASSSEGLNAETQYF.

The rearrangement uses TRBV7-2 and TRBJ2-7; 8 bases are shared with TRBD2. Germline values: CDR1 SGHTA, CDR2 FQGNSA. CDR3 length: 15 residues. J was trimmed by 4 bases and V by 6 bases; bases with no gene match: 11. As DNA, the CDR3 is TGTGCCAGCAGGGGAGAGGGCGGGAGGATTTACGAGCAGTACTTC. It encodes CASRGEGGRIYEQYF.

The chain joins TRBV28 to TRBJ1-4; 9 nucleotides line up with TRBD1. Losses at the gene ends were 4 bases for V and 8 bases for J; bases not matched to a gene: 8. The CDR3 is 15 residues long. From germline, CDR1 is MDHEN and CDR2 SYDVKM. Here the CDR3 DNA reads TGTGCCAGCAGTTCGCCGGGACAGGGTGAGGAAAAACTGTTTTTT. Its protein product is CASSSPGQGEEKLFF.

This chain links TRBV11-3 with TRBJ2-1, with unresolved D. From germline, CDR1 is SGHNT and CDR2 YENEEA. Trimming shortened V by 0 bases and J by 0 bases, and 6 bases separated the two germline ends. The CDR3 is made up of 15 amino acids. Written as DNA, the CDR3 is TGTGCCAGCAGCTTAGACGGTAACTCCTACAATGAGCAGTTCTTC. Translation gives CASSLDGNSYNEQFF.

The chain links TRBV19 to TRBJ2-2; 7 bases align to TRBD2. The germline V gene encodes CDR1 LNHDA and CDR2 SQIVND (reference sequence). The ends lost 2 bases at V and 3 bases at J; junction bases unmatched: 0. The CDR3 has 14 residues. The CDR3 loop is CASSIRGDTGELFF. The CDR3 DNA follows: TGTGCCAGTAGTATACGGGGGGACACCGGGGAGCTGTTTTTT.

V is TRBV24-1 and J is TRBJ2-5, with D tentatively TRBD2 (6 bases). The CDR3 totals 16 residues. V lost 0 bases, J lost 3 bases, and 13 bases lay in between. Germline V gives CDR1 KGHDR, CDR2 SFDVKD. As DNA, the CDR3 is TGTGCCACCAGTGATTTGAGGTTCGGAGGGGAAGAGACCCAGTACTTC. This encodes CATSDLRFGGEETQYF.

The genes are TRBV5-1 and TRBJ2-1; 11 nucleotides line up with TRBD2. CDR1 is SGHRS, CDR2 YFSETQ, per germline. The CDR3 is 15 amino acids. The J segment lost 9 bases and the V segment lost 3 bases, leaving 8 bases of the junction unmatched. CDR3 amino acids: CASSSLAGGPVEQFF. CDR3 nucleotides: TGCGCCAGCAGCTCGCTAGCGGGAGGACCGGTTGAGCAGTTCTTC. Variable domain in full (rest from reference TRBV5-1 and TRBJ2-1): KAGVTQTPRYLIKTRGQQVTLSCSPISGHRSVSWYQQTPGQGLQFLFEYFSETQRNKGNFPGRFSGRQFSNSRSEMNVSTLELGDSALYLCASSSLAGGPVEQFFGPGTRLTVL.

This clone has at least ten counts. The CDR3 sequence is CASSLKANTEAFF. The CDR3 nucleotides are TGTGCCAGCAGCTTAAAAGCGAACACTGAAGCTTTCTTT. This chain joins TRBV7-9 and TRBJ1-1, with D unresolved. CDR3 length: 13 residues. V lost 2 bases to trimming and J lost 1 base, with 5 bases between them. CDR1 and CDR2 (germline): SEHNR, FQNEAQ (reference sequence).

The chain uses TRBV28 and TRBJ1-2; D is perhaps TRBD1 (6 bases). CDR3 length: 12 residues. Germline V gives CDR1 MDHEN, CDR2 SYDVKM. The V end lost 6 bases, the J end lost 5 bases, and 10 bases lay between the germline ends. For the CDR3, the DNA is TGTGCCAGCAGCACAGGGTGGTATGGCTACACCTTC. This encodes CASSTGWYGYTF.

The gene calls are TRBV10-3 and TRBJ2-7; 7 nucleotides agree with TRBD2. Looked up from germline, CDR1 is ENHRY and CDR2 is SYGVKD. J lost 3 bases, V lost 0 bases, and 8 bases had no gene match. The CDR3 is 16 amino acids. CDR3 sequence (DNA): TGTGCCATCAGTGAGTCCGGAGCGGGAATCTTCTACGAGCAGTACTTC. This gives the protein CAISESGAGIFYEQYF.

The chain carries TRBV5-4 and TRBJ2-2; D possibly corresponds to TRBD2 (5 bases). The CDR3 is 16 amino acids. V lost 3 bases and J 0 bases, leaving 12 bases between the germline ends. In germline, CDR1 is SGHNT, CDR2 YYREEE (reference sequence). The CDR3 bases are TGTGCCAGCAGCTCTCTAGCTTCCCCGAACACCGGGGAGCTGTTTTTT. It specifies CASSSLASPNTGELFF.

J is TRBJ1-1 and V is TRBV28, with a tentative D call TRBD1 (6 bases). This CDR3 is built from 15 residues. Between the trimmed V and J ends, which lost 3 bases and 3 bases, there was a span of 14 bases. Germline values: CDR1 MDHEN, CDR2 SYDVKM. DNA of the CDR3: TGTGCCAGCAGTTTCCCGGCAGGGGCTGACACTGAAGCTTTCTTT. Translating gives CASSFPAGADTEAFF.

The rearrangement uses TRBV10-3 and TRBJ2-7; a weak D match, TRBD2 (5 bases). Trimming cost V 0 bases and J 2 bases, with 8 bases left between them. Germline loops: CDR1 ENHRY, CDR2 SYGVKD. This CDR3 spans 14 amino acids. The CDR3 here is CAISESAGAYEQYF. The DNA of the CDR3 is TGTGCCATCAGTGAGTCCGCCGGGGCCTACGAGCAGTACTTC.